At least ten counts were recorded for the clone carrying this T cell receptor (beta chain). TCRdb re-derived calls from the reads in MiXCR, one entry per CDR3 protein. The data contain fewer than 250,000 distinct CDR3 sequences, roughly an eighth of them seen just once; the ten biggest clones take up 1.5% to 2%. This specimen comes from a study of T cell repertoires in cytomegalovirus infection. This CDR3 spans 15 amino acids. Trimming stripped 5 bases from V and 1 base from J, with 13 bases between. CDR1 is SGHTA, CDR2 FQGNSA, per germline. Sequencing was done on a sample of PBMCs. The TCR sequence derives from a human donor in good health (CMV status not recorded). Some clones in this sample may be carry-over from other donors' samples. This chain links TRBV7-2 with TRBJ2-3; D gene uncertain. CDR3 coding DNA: TGTGCCAGCAGCGAAACCTGGGCGGGCACAGATACGCAGTATTTT. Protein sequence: CASSETWAGTDTQYF.